This T cell receptor beta chain appears in the sequencing data of a study of blood T cell repertoires in COVID-19. Study-level information: COVID-19 samples, acute and convalescent, were from the United States, Italy and Spain. T cells, B-cell-depleted T cells, or PBMCs supplied cDNA or gDNA.

In the original analysis: Scientists estimated how many nucleated cells there were by amplifying reference gene primers. TCRdb's table, derived via immunoSEQ multiplex PCR, lists solely in-frame clones and lacks some. The DNA gave D and trimming, while V, J and clone size come from that table. Altogether some 220,000 clones are present, around 84% being singletons, with the ten largest covering 13%. V was trimmed by 4 bases and J by 10 bases, leaving 20 bases between them. From germline, CDR1 is SGHRS and CDR2 YFSETQ. This CDR3 has 15 residues. The chain has TRBV5-1 and TRBJ1-4; TRBD1 might be the D (6 bases). Sequenced sample: peripheral blood. This sequence was found in a human donor in a cohort sampled during active COVID-19. CDR3 loop: CASSPEQGWVGKLFF. The CDR3 DNA follows: TGCGCCAGCAGCCCGGAACAGGGCTGGGTGGGAAAACTGTTTTTT.